The 9 T cell receptor beta chains given below trace back to one sample, sequenced in a study of blood T cell repertoires in COVID-19 (dated by TCRdb to the early 2020s). Library construction relied on the immunoSEQ multiplex PCR assay. Sourced from immuneACCESS, this table was stored by TCRdb with only in-frame sequences that have V and J called. A share of the clones is absent; for the studies checked, an unresolved V gene accounts for under half, and the remainder has no known explanation. This sample gives some 400,000 clones in total; roughly 89% of them show up just once. Of the sample, 1.7% falls within the top ten clones. Material for sequencing was PBMCs or T cells enriched from blood (not recorded which). The receptors come from a young woman who had recovered from COVID-19.

This clone was counted many times. The V gene is TRBV7-6, the J gene TRBJ2-7; TRBD1 matches at 8 bases. This CDR3 region has 14 residues. The junction had 8 bases not matched to a gene; V was cut back by 5 bases and J by 5 bases. Germline V CDR1 and CDR2: SGHVS, FNYEAQ. The CDR3 here is CASSDGQGIDEQYF. The CDR3, as DNA: TGTGCCAGCAGCGACGGACAGGGAATCGACGAGCAGTACTTC.

A single count supports this clone. The CDR3 bases are TGTGCCCTTCGGACAGGTTCCTACGAGCAGTACTTC. Encoded protein: CALRTGSYEQYF. The V and J genes are TRBV10-3 and TRBJ2-7; 7 nucleotides align to TRBD1. CDR3 length: 12 residues. Germline V CDR1 and CDR2: ENHRY, SYGVKD. With V trimmed by 11 bases and J by 1 base, 5 bases remained unmatched.

The chain has TRBV28 and TRBJ1-1; weak D call: TRBD1 (5 bases). Trimming took off 3 bases at V and 1 base at J, with 18 bases between the two ends. The CDR3 extends over 17 amino acids. Germline lookup yields CDR1 MDHEN and CDR2 SYDVKM. CDR3 nucleotides: TGTGCCAGCAGTTTCTCCGTGGGTCTCGGGGGGAACACTGAAGCTTTCTTT. This translates into CASSFSVGLGGNTEAFF.

This sequence joins TRBV7-8 and TRBJ2-1, with a weak D call TRBD1 (6 bases). The V end was cut by 3 bases, the J end by 7 bases, with 10 bases between. The CDR3 has 13 residues. Per germline, CDR1 SGHVS and CDR2 FQNEAQ. The CDR3 loop is CASSLGAVNEQFF. CDR3 nucleotide sequence: TGTGCCAGCAGCTTGGGGGCTGTAAATGAGCAGTTCTTC.

V and J are TRBV9 and TRBJ2-1, with a tentative D call TRBD1 (6 bases). The V gene's germline CDR1 is SGDLS and CDR2 YYNGEE. V was shortened by 0 bases and J by 2 bases, with 9 bases between the two germline ends. This CDR3 has 15 residues. The CDR3 DNA reads TGTGCCAGCAGCGTAGGACAGGCCCCCTACAATGAGCAGTTCTTC. Residues: CASSVGQAPYNEQFF.

CDR3 loop: CASSQDIGTSGSSYEQYF. The CDR3 DNA reads TGTGCCAGCAGCCAAGACATCGGGACTAGCGGGTCCTCCTACGAGCAGTACTTC. The chain is built from TRBV4-2 and TRBJ2-7; 12 nucleotides agree with TRBD2. J lost 0 bases, V lost 0 bases, and 6 bases had no gene match. This CDR3 spans 18 amino acids. Germline values: CDR1 LGHNA, CDR2 YNFKEQ.

This chain uses TRBV7-9 with TRBJ1-5; a possible D gene is TRBD1 (6 bases). Germline V gene sequence: CDR1 SEHNR, CDR2 FQNEAQ (reference sequence). CDR3 length: 12 amino acids. Deletions cut 5 bases from V and 7 bases from J, with 9 bases between. Here the CDR3 DNA reads TGTGCCAGCAGCCCACAGGGACAGCCCCAGCATTTT. Translated: CASSPQGQPQHF.

The genes are TRBV30 and TRBJ1-6; 9 bases fit TRBD1. The junction had 6 bases not matched to a gene; V was cut back by 8 bases and J by 1 base. Looked up from germline, CDR1 is GTSNPN and CDR2 is SVGIG (reference sequence). The CDR3 totals 15 residues. CDR3 region: CAGGQGLSYNSPLHF. CDR3 bases: TGTGCCGGAGGACAGGGGTTATCCTATAATTCACCCCTCCACTTT.

This chain links TRBV6-6 with TRBJ2-1, with 11 nucleotides matching TRBD2. Germline values: CDR1 MNHNY, CDR2 SVGAGI (reference sequence). Trimming removed 5 bases from V and 6 bases from J; junction bases left unmatched: 12. This CDR3 is built from 17 residues. CDR3 nucleotides: TGTGCCAGCAGTCCTCATTCTCGACTAGCGGGACTCAATGAGCAGTTCTTC. Its protein product is CASSPHSRLAGLNEQFF.